These 4 T cell receptor beta chains originate from one sample sequenced in a study of T cell changes during pregnancy in multiple sclerosis (dated by TCRdb to the late 2010s). Libraries came from the immunoSEQ multiplex PCR assay. This is the immuneACCESS table as TCRdb keeps it, with only in-frame sequences that have V and J called. A part of the clones is gone; compared with another copy, unresolved V genes explain less than half, and the rest is unexplained. This sample is represented by over 80,000 clones; 93% of them were singletons. The biggest ten clones account for around 1.4% of the sample. This specimen consisted of peripheral blood, obtained in the third trimester of pregnancy. These receptors were collected from a female donor in good health, enrolled as a control in a pregnancy study.

This chain links TRBV27 with TRBJ1-1, with 10 nucleotides matching TRBD1. The CDR3 is 15 amino acids. In germline, CDR1 is MNHEY, CDR2 SMNVEV (reference sequence). The trim removed 5 bases at V and 4 bases at J, leaving 7 bases unmatched. The CDR3 loop is CASSPETGGFTEAFF. The CDR3 DNA follows: TGTGCCAGCAGTCCAGAGACAGGGGGCTTCACTGAAGCTTTCTTT.

J is TRBJ2-4 and V is TRBV11-3; 7 nucleotides agree with TRBD2. Per germline, CDR1 SGHNT and CDR2 YENEEA. CDR3 length equals 13 residues. V lost 8 bases and J lost 5; bases outside the gene matches: 6. DNA of the CDR3: TGTGCCAGCTCGGCGGGAGTGGAAAACATTCAGTACTTC. Protein: CASSAGVENIQYF.

The genes are TRBV5-1 and TRBJ2-6, with TRBD1 matching over 8 bases. Germline CDR1 reads SGHRS; CDR2 reads YFSETQ. The ends lost 7 bases at V and 1 base at J; junction bases unmatched: 4. The CDR3 runs 15 residues. The CDR3 here is CASGQGPSGANVLTF. CDR3 nucleotide sequence: TGCGCCAGCGGACAGGGCCCGTCTGGGGCCAACGTCCTGACTTTC.

The chain combines TRBV5-4 with TRBJ1-4; 7 positions match TRBD1. J was trimmed by 3 bases and V by 0 bases; bases with no gene match: 8. CDR3 size: 17 residues. From germline, CDR1 is SGHNT and CDR2 YYREEE (reference sequence). The CDR3 sequence is CASSLGARQGSNEKLFF. For the CDR3, the DNA is TGTGCCAGCAGCTTGGGCGCCCGACAGGGATCTAATGAAAAACTGTTTTTT.